This T cell receptor (beta chain) was observed in a study of CD8 T cells in ankylosing spondylitis. Overall study findings and caveats: Enrichment of disease-linked clones was reportedly significant in matched ankylosing spondylitis synovial fluid.

Each TCR beta library was made by quantitative 5'-RACE that incorporated molecular barcodes. TCRdb re-called the 5' RACE reads through MiXCR, storing one row per CDR3 protein. The sample consists of approximately 220,000 distinct CDR3 sequences, more than 25% of them appearing once. Comment on this clonotype: Its antigen is unidentified.

Sequencing input: blood, either unsorted or a sorted T cell fraction (not recorded which). This clonotype originated in a male donor with ankylosing spondylitis or in good health (not recorded which).

The CDR3, as DNA: TGTGCCAGCAGCTTCGGGGGGGTCCAAATTAATGAGCAGTTCTTC. This gives the protein CASSFGGVQINEQFF. The rearrangement links TRBV7-6 to TRBJ2-1, with TRBD2 matching 8 bases. J lost 7 bases, V lost 3 bases, and 8 bases had no gene match. The germline CDR1 and CDR2 sequences are SGHVS and FNYEAQ. CDR3 size: 15 residues. The whole variable domain, filled in from reference TRBV7-6 and TRBJ2-1, reads GAGVSQSPRYKVTKRGQDVALRCDPISGHVSLYWYRQALGQGPEFLTYFNYEAQQDKSGLPNDRFSAERPEGSISTLTIQRTEQRDSAMYRCASSFGGVQINEQFFGPGTRLTVL.